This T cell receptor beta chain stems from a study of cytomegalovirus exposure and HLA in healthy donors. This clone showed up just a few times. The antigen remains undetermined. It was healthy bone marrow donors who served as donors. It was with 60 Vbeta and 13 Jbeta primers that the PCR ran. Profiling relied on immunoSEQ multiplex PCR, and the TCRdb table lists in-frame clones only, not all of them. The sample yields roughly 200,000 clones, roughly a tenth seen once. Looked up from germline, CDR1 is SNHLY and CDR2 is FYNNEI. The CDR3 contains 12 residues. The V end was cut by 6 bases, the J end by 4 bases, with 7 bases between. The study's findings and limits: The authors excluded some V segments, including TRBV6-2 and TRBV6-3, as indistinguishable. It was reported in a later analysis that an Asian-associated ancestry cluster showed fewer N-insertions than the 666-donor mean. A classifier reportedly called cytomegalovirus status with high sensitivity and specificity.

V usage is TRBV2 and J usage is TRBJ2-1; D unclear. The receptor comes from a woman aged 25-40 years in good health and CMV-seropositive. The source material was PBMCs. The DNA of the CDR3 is TGTGCCAGCAGGTCCATTTACAATGAGCAGTTCTTC. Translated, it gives CASRSIYNEQFF.